These T cell receptor beta chains were read from a single sample in a study of shared clonotypes between healthy human individuals. The table came from immunoSEQ multiplex PCR; TCRdb's copy has only in-frame clones and leaves some out. Among some 740,000 clones listed, roughly 92% were seen once. Sequencing input: naive CD8+ T cells sorted from blood. The receptor set was obtained from a man aged 25 to 45 in good health. CDR3s include the opening cysteine and the closing phenylalanine or tryptophan. A D gene is named only where the DNA matches it firmly. Clone size is stated in some rows and not others, as once, few, many or a class when expanded.

CDR3 | DNA | D | size | J | V
CATSRDNYEQYF | TGTGCCACCAGCAGAGATAACTACGAGCAGTACTTC | . | . | TRBJ2-7 | TRBV15
CASSYELLAPFAGELFF | TGTGCCAGCAGCTACGAACTACTAGCACCGTTCGCCGGGGAGCTGTTTTTT | . | . | TRBJ2-2 | TRBV7-9
CATKPWGQGFTYEQYF | TGTGCCACCAAACCATGGGGACAGGGATTTACCTACGAGCAGTACTTC | TRBD1 | . | TRBJ2-7 | TRBV28
CASSLGGAKNIQYF | TGTGCCAGCAGTTTAGGAGGGGCCAAAAACATTCAGTACTTC | . | . | TRBJ2-4 | TRBV27
CASSSGPTTGELFF | TGTGCCAGCAGTAGCGGACCTACCACCGGGGAGCTGTTTTTT | . | once | TRBJ2-2 | TRBV5-3
CASSHDRDYGYTF | TGTGCCAGCAGCCATGACAGGGACTATGGCTACACCTTC | TRBD1 | . | TRBJ1-2 | TRBV11-2
CSVDSGRRADNEQFF | TGCAGCGTTGATTCGGGGCGTAGGGCTGACAATGAGCAGTTCTTC | . | . | TRBJ2-1 | TRBV29-1
CASSSLSPVRFF | TGTGCCAGCAGCTCTCTTAGCCCCGTTAGGTTCTTC | . | . | TRBJ2-1 | TRBV5-4
CAILSEANEQFF | TGTGCCATCCTATCGGAGGCCAATGAGCAGTTCTTC | . | . | TRBJ2-1 | TRBV7-9
CATSRDRSYEQYF | TGTGCCACCAGCAGAGACAGGAGCTACGAGCAGTACTTC | . | . | TRBJ2-7 | TRBV15
CASSVDVVGTGELFF | TGTGCCAGCAGCGTAGATGTGGTAGGGACCGGGGAGCTGTTTTTT | . | . | TRBJ2-2 | TRBV9
CASRTRNHSYEQYF | TGTGCCAGCAGGACGCGCAATCACTCCTACGAGCAGTACTTC | . | . | TRBJ2-7 | TRBV5-6
CASSPPGWFTDTQYF | TGTGCCAGCTCACCACCGGGATGGTTCACAGATACGCAGTATTTT | . | . | TRBJ2-3 | TRBV18
CASRAGSSPYEQYF | TGTGCCAGCAGGGCAGGGTCCTCGCCCTACGAGCAGTACTTC | . | . | TRBJ2-7 | TRBV27
CASSSKGASGRTGELFF | TGTGCCAGCAGCTCGAAGGGGGCTAGCGGGAGAACCGGGGAGCTGTTTTTT | TRBD2 | . | TRBJ2-2 | TRBV11-3
CASSDRPRVRETQYF | TGTGCCAGCAGCGACAGGCCCAGGGTTAGGGAGACCCAGTACTTC | . | . | TRBJ2-5 | TRBV6-5
CASSFQGDEKLFF | TGTGCCAGCAGTTTCCAGGGGGATGAAAAACTGTTTTTT | TRBD1 | . | TRBJ1-4 | TRBV27
CASSRTRMNTGELFF | TGTGCCAGTAGTCGGACTAGAATGAACACCGGGGAGCTGTTTTTT | TRBD2 | . | TRBJ2-2 | TRBV19
CASSFGGSDYEQYF | TGCGCCAGCAGCTTCGGCGGGTCGGACTACGAGCAGTACTTC | . | once | TRBJ2-7 | TRBV5-1
CASSYSPEYGYTF | TGTGCCAGCAGTTACTCTCCGGAATATGGCTACACCTTC | . | . | TRBJ1-2 | TRBV6-6
CANKRLMADTQYF | TGTGCCAACAAACGCCTCATGGCGGATACGCAGTATTTT | . | . | TRBJ2-3 | TRBV28
CASSLKKREGRDTQYF | TGTGCCAGCAGCTTAAAGAAGCGGGAGGGCCGAGATACGCAGTATTTT | TRBD2 | . | TRBJ2-3 | TRBV7-8
CASSLPSPWGNIQYF | TGTGCCAGCAGCCTCCCTTCACCTTGGGGAAACATTCAGTACTTC | . | . | TRBJ2-4 | TRBV28
CASSLALHSGYNEQFF | TGTGCCAGCAGCTTAGCTCTTCACTCGGGGTACAATGAGCAGTTCTTC | . | . | TRBJ2-1 | TRBV7-6
CASSVEASGSMDTQYF | TGTGCCAGCAGCGTAGAAGCTAGCGGGAGCATGGATACGCAGTATTTT | TRBD2 | . | TRBJ2-3 | TRBV9
CARQIRVLYEQYF | TGCGCCAGGCAGATACGGGTCTTGTACGAGCAGTACTTC | . | . | TRBJ2-7 | TRBV5-1
CASNPYGGQGAYGYTF | TGTGCCAGCAACCCTTACGGCGGACAGGGGGCATATGGCTACACCTTC | TRBD1 | . | TRBJ1-2 | TRBV28
CASRPRGLEEQYF | TGTGCCAGCAGACCCAGGGGGCTCGAGGAGCAGTACTTC | TRBD1 | few | TRBJ2-7 | TRBV6-1
CASSPRDLVEQYF | TGTGCCAGCAGCCCCCGCGACTTGGTTGAGCAGTACTTC | . | . | TRBJ2-7 | TRBV7-9
CASSVDAASGRYNEQFF | TGTGCCAGCAGCGTAGATGCGGCTAGCGGGAGATACAATGAGCAGTTCTTC | TRBD2 | . | TRBJ2-1 | TRBV9
CASSFRMSTDTQYF | TGTGCCAGCAGTTTCCGGATGTCCACAGATACGCAGTATTTT | . | . | TRBJ2-3 | TRBV6-6
CASSLPQGASEQYF | TGCGCCAGCAGCTTGCCGCAGGGGGCATCCGAGCAGTACTTC | TRBD1 | . | TRBJ2-7 | TRBV5-1
CASSVTSGSYEQYF | TGTGCCAGCAGCGTGACTAGCGGGAGCTACGAGCAGTACTTC | TRBD2 | . | TRBJ2-7 | TRBV6-5
CASSPNEGRALPNEKLFF | TGTGCCAGCTCACCGAACGAGGGTCGAGCCTTACCTAATGAAAAACTGTTTTTT | . | . | TRBJ1-4 | TRBV18
CASSVASDRALNENTIYF | TGTGCCAGCAGTGTAGCGAGTGATCGGGCACTAAATGAAAACACCATATATTTT | . | . | TRBJ1-3 | TRBV2
CASRPGLAGADTQYF | TGTGCCAGTAGGCCGGGACTAGCGGGAGCAGATACGCAGTATTTT | TRBD2 | once | TRBJ2-3 | TRBV19
CASNKWGLGTDTQYF | TGTGCCAGCAATAAGTGGGGTCTCGGCACAGATACGCAGTATTTT | . | . | TRBJ2-3 | TRBV6-1
CASSLLGASPPDF | TGTGCCAGCAGTCTTTTGGGGGCCAGCCCGCCCGACTTC | . | . | TRBJ2-7 | TRBV27
CASSPTGSNYGYTF | TGTGCCAGCAGTCCGACAGGATCTAACTATGGCTACACCTTC | . | . | TRBJ1-2 | TRBV6-6
CASSPNAGPFYNEQFF | TGTGCCAGCAGTCCTAACGCGGGGCCCTTCTACAATGAGCAGTTCTTC | . | . | TRBJ2-1 | TRBV25-1
CASRTADRNRGDTQYF | TGTGCCAGCAGGACCGCGGACAGAAATCGTGGAGATACGCAGTATTTT | . | once | TRBJ2-3 | TRBV27
CASRPQGQPQHF | TGTGCCAGCAGACCACAAGGTCAGCCCCAGCATTTT | . | . | TRBJ1-5 | TRBV6-6
CASSLLGTSGYEQYF | TGTGCCAGCAGTTTACTTGGGACTAGCGGGTACGAGCAGTACTTC | TRBD2 | . | TRBJ2-7 | TRBV27
CASSLKWWDPNEQFF | TGTGCCAGCAGCTTAAAATGGTGGGATCCCAATGAGCAGTTCTTC | . | . | TRBJ2-1 | TRBV11-2